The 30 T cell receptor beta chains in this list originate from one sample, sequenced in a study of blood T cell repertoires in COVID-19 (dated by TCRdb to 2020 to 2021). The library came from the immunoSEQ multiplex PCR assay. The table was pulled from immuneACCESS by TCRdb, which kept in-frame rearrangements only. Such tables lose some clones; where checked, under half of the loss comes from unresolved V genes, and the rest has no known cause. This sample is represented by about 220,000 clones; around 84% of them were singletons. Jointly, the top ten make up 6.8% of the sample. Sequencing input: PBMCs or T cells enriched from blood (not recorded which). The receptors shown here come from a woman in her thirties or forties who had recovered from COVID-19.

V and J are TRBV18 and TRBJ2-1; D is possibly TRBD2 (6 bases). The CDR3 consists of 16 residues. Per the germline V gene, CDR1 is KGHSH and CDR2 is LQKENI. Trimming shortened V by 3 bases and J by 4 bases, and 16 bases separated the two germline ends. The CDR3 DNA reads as TGTGCCAGCTCACCCCTCATAGCGGATGTATACAATGAGCAGTTCTTC. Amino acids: CASSPLIADVYNEQFF.

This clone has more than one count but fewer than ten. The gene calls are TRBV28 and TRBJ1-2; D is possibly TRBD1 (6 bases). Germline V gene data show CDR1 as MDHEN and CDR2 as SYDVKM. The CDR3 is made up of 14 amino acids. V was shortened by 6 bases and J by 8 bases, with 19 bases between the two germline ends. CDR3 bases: TGTGCCAGCAGCACCGCAGGGGAGCCAGGAGGCTACACCTTC. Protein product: CASSTAGEPGGYTF.

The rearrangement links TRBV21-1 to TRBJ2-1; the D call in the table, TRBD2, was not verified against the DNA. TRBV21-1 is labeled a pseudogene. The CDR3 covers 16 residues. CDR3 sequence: CASSKDELAGEREQFF. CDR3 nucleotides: TGTGCCAGCAGCAAAGACGAGCTAGCGGGAGAGAGGGAGCAGTTCTTC.

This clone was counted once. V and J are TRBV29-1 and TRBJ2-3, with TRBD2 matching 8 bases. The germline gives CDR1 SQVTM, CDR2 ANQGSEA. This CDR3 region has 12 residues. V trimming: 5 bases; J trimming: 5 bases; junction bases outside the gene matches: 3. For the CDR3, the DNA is TGCAGCGTTACCAGCGGGAGAGATACGCAGTATTTT. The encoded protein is CSVTSGRDTQYF.

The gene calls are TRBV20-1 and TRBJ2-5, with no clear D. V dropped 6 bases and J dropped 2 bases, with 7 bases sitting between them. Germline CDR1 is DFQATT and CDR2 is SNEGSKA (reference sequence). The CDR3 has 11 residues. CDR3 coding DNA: TGCAGTGCCAAACAGCAAGAGACCCAGTACTTC. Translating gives CSAKQQETQYF.

The CDR3 coding sequence is TGTGCCTGGGCCCAGGGGGTCTCGGGAAACACCATATATTTT. It specifies CAWAQGVSGNTIYF. The chain links TRBV30 to TRBJ1-3, with 7 bases fitting TRBD1. The CDR3 is made up of 14 amino acids. CDR1 GTSNPN and CDR2 SVGIG come from the germline V gene (reference sequence). Losses at the gene ends were 5 bases for V and 4 bases for J; bases not matched to a gene: 8.

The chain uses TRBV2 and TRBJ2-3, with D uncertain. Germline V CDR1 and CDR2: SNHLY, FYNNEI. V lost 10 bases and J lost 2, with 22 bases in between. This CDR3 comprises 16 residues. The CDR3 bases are TGTGCCAAGTCTGTACAGAGATCACCCTACACAGATACGCAGTATTTT. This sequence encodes CAKSVQRSPYTDTQYF.

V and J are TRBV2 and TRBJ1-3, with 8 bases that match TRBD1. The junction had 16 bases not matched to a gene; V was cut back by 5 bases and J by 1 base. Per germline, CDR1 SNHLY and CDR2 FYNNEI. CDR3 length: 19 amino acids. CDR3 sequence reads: CASSSSDRESIRSGNTIYF. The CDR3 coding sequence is TGTGCCAGCAGTTCCTCGGACAGGGAAAGCATCAGATCTGGAAACACCATATATTTT.

CDR3 sequence reads: CASSLAGQGPLRSSPLHF. CDR3 sequence (DNA): TGCGCCAGCAGCTTGGCGGGACAGGGGCCCCTGAGGAGTTCACCCCTCCACTTT. The rearrangement joins TRBV5-1 to TRBJ1-6, with TRBD1 identical over 10 bases. The CDR3 extends over 18 amino acids. Germline-derived CDR1 and CDR2 are SGHRS and YFSETQ. V shed 0 bases and J 9 bases; nucleotides not matched to a gene: 12.

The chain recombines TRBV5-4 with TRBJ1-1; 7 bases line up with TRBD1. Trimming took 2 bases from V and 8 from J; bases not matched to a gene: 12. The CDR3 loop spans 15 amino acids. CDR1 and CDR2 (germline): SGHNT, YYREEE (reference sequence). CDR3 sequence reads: CASSFRAGVDREAFF. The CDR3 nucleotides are TGTGCCAGCAGCTTCAGGGCAGGGGTGGACAGGGAAGCTTTCTTT.

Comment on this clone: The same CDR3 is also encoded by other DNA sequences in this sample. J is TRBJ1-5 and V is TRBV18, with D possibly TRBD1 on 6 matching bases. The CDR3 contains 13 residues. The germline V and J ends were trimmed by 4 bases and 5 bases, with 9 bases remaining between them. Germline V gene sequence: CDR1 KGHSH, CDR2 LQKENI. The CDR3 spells CASSRGGDQPQHF. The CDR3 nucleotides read TGTGCCAGCTCACGGGGGGGCGATCAGCCCCAGCATTTT.

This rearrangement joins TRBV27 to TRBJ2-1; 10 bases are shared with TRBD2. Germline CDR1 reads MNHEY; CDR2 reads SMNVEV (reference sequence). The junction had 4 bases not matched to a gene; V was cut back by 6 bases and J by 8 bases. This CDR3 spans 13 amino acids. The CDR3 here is CASRTGTSDEQFF. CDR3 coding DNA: TGTGCCAGCAGAACAGGGACTAGCGATGAGCAGTTCTTC.

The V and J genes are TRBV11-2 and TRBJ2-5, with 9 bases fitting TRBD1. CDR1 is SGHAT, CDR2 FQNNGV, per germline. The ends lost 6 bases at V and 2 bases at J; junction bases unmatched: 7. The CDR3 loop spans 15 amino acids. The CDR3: CASRSPGTGQETQYF. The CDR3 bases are TGTGCCAGCAGATCCCCTGGGACAGGGCAAGAGACCCAGTACTTC.

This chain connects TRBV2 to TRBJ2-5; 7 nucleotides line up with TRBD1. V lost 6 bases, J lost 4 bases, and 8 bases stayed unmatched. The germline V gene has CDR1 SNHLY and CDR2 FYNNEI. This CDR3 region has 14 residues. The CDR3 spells CASRGGRGRETQYF. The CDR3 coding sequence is TGTGCCAGCAGAGGGGGCCGGGGAAGAGAGACCCAGTACTTC.

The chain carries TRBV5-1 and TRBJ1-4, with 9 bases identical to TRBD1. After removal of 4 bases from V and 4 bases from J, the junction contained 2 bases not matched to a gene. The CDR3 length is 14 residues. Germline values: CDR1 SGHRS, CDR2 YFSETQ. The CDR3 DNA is TGCGCCAGCAGCACGACAGGGGGTAATGAAAAACTGTTTTTT. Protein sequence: CASSTTGGNEKLFF.

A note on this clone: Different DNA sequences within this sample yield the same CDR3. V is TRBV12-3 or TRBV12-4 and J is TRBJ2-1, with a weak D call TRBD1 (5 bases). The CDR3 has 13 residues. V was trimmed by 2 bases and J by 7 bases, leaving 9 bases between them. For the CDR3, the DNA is TGTGCCAGCAGTTTAAGGGGTAGGAATGAGCAGTTCTTC. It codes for CASSLRGRNEQFF.

CDR3 sequence: CSASYLQGRTF. As DNA, the CDR3 is TGCAGTGCTAGCTACCTACAGGGTCGAACCTTC. The chain links TRBV20-1 to TRBJ1-2, with D perhaps TRBD1 (6 bases). V lost 3 bases and J lost 14, with 16 bases in between. This CDR3 is 11 amino acids long. Germline V lookup: CDR1 DFQATT, CDR2 SNEGSKA (reference sequence).

The CDR3 protein is CASSVWGTGAGGYTF. For the CDR3, the DNA is TGTGCCAGCAGCGTATGGGGGACAGGGGCAGGTGGCTACACCTTC. The chain has TRBV9 and TRBJ1-2; 10 bases match TRBD1. Unmatched junction bases numbered 7, after V lost 1 base and J lost 7 bases. Germline V gene sequence: CDR1 SGDLS, CDR2 YYNGEE. This CDR3 contains 15 residues.

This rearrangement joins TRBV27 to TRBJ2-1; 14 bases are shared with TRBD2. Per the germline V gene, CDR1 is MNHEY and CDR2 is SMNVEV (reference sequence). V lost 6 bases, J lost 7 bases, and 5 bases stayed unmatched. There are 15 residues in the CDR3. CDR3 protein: CASSQGTSGRNEQFF. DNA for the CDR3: TGTGCCAGCAGCCAAGGGACTAGCGGGAGAAATGAGCAGTTCTTC.

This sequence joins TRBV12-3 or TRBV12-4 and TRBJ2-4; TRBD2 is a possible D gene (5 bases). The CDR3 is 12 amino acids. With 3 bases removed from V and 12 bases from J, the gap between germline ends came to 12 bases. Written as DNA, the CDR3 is TGTGCCAGCAGTTTTTCAACGGCGGGTCAGTACTTC. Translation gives CASSFSTAGQYF.

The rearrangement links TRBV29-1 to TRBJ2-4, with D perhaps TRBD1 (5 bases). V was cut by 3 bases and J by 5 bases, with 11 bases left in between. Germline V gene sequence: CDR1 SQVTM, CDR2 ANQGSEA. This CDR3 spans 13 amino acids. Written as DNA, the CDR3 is TGCAGCGTTGACTCCGAGACAGAAAACATTCAGTACTTC. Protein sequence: CSVDSETENIQYF.

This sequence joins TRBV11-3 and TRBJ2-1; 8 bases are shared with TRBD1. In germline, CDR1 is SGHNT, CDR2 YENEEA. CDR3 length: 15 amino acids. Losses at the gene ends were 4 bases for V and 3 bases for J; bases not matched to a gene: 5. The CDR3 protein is CASSSPGGFYNEQFF. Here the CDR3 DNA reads TGTGCCAGCAGCTCACCAGGGGGCTTCTACAATGAGCAGTTCTTC.

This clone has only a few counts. In DNA, the CDR3 is TGTGCCAGCAGCGAAAGGACGACAGGGTATGGCTACACCTTC. Its translation: CASSERTTGYGYTF. J is TRBJ1-2 and V is TRBV2; 7 nucleotides match TRBD1. This CDR3 contains 14 residues. Trimming removed 6 bases from V and 5 bases from J; junction bases left unmatched: 9. CDR1 and CDR2 (germline): SNHLY, FYNNEI.

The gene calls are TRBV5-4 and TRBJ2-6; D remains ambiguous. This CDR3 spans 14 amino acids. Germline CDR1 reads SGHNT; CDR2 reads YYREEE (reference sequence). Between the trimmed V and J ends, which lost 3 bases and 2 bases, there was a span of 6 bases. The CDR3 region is CASSSRTGANVLTF. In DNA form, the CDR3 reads TGTGCCAGCAGCTCCAGAACTGGGGCCAACGTCCTGACTTTC.

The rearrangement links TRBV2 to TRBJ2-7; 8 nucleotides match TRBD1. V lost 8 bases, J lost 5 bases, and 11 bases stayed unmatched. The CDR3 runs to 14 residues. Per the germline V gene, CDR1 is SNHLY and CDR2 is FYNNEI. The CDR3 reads CASASGQVMDEQYF. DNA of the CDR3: TGTGCCAGCGCCTCGGGACAGGTTATGGACGAGCAGTACTTC.

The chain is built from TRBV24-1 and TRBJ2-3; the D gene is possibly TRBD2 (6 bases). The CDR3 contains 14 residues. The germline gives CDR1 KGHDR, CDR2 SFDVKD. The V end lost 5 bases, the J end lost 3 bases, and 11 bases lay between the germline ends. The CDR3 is CATSGLLATDTQYF. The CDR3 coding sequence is TGTGCCACCAGTGGGTTACTAGCAACAGATACGCAGTATTTT.

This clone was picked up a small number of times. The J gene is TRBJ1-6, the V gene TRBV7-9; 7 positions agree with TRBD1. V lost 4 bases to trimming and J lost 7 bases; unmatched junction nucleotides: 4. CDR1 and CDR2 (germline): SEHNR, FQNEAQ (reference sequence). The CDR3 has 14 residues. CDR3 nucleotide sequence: TGTGCCAGCAGCTACGGGACAGACAATTCACCCCTCCACTTT. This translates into CASSYGTDNSPLHF.

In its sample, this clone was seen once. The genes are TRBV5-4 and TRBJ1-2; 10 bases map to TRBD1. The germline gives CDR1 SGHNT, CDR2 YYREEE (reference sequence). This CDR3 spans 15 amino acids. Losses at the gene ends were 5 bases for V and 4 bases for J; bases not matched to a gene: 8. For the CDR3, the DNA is TGTGCCAGCAGTCCTGGACAGGGGGGAGTCTATGGCTACACCTTC. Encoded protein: CASSPGQGGVYGYTF.

CDR3 coding DNA: TGCAGTGCTAGAGCCAACTACGAGCAGTACTTC. As protein: CSARANYEQYF. The rearrangement uses TRBV20-1 and TRBJ2-7; D is unresolved. Germline loops: CDR1 DFQATT, CDR2 SNEGSKA (reference sequence). The CDR3 is 11 amino acids. V lost 1 base and J lost 3, with 4 bases in between.

Here the CDR3 reads CASSPEGGGNTGELFF. In DNA, the CDR3 is TGCGCCAGCAGCCCCGAAGGCGGGGGGAACACCGGGGAGCTGTTTTTT. V gene TRBV5-1 combines with J gene TRBJ2-2, with TRBD2 identical over 7 bases. The CDR3 sequence is 16 residues long. The germline CDR1 and CDR2 sequences are SGHRS and YFSETQ. The V and J ends lost 4 bases and 1 base, in that order; junction bases with no gene match: 7.